One sample yielded the 17 T cell receptor beta chains listed below, sequenced in a study of low-dose radiotherapy and immunotherapy resistance in tumors. Time point here: before trial treatment. The authors ran 15 to 25 PCR cycles to amplify TCRs with a constant-region primer and V-primer adapter. MiXCR, applied by TCRdb to the reads, yields one record per CDR3 protein. The data contain fewer than 60,000 distinct CDR3 sequences, 12% of them singletons. Sequencing was performed on PBMCs, taken before treatment. The receptor source for this set is a female donor with ovarian cancer.

The table lists this clonotype with many counts. At one end the junction does not follow the germline gene, possibly because of a read error. The chain combines TRBV5-4 with TRBJ2-2, with 9 bases that match TRBD2. Germline V lookup: CDR1 SGHNT, CDR2 YYREEE (reference sequence). The CDR3 sequence is 15 residues long. This CDR3 is CASTLPSGATGELFF. The CDR3 DNA sequence: TGTGCCAGCACCTTGCCTAGCGGGGCCACCGGGGAGCTGTTTTTT.

This clonotype was counted only a few times. This chain's CDR3 is CASTLGRNTGELFF. The CDR3 DNA is TGTGCCAGCACCTTAGGACGGAACACCGGGGAGCTGTTTTTT. The chain is built from TRBV28 and TRBJ2-2; no clear D gene. From germline, CDR1 is MDHEN and CDR2 SYDVKM. The CDR3 totals 14 residues. V lost 7 bases and J lost 1, with 10 bases in between.

In its sample, this clonotype is medium-sized. This rearrangement joins TRBV5-5 to TRBJ1-5; D is unclear. This CDR3 is 14 amino acids long. V lost 0 bases and J 3 bases, leaving 7 bases between the germline ends. Germline V lookup: CDR1 SGHKS, CDR2 YYEKEE (reference sequence). Here the CDR3 reads CASSLGWDNQPQHF. The CDR3 DNA sequence: TGTGCCAGCAGCTTGGGGTGGGACAATCAGCCCCAGCATTTT.

This clonotype appeared many times. The genes are TRBV23-1 and TRBJ2-5; 10 bases fit TRBD2. TRBV23-1 counts as an open reading frame of uncertain function. After removal of 0 bases from V and 4 bases from J, the junction contained 11 bases not matched to a gene. This CDR3 has 18 residues. CDR3 residues: CASSQSPDQGLAIETQYF. CDR3 DNA sequence: TGCGCCAGCAGTCAATCGCCCGATCAGGGACTAGCGATAGAGACCCAGTACTTC.

At least ten counts were recorded for this clonotype. The rearrangement joins TRBV19 to TRBJ2-1, with TRBD2 identical over 13 bases. Germline CDR1 LNHDA, CDR2 SQIVND (reference sequence). The CDR3 runs to 14 residues. V dropped 9 bases and J dropped 10; count of bases not matched to a gene: 9. CDR3 amino acids: CASQGLAGEGEQFF. Written as DNA, the CDR3 is TGTGCCAGCCAAGGACTAGCGGGGGAAGGGGAGCAGTTCTTC.

This clonotype was counted at least ten times. The chain is built from TRBV5-5 and TRBJ2-2; D is ambiguous. V dropped 0 bases and J dropped 4 bases, with 19 bases sitting between them. CDR1 SGHKS and CDR2 YYEKEE come from the germline V gene (reference sequence). This CDR3 region has 18 residues. CDR3 sequence reads: CASSLVPLRGSVTGELFF. CDR3 nucleotide sequence: TGTGCCAGCAGCTTGGTACCCCTCCGTGGCTCAGTCACCGGGGAGCTGTTTTTT.

This clonotype showed up many times. The chain joins TRBV7-2 to TRBJ1-4; perhaps TRBD1 as D (5 bases). V was clipped by 7 bases and J by 4 bases, with 19 bases between them. The germline CDR1 and CDR2 sequences are SGHTA and FQGNSA. The CDR3 covers 16 residues. CDR3 in amino acids: CASTRTWGSINEKLFF. The CDR3 DNA reads as TGTGCCAGCACCCGAACTTGGGGGAGCATTAATGAAAAACTGTTTTTT.

This clonotype was seen at least ten times. This sequence joins TRBV12-3 or TRBV12-4 and TRBJ2-5; the D is unclear. V was cut by 6 bases and J by 7 bases, with 9 bases left in between. The CDR3 covers 11 residues. Here the CDR3 DNA reads TGTGCCAGCAGCGCCCAGGTGACCCAGTACTTC. Its translation is CASSAQVTQYF.

This clonotype was recorded many times. The gene calls are TRBV13 and TRBJ2-5; 7 bases line up with TRBD2. The CDR3 runs 16 residues. Germline V gene data show CDR1 as PRHDT and CDR2 as FYEKMQ (reference sequence). With 2 bases clipped from V and 1 base from J, the junction kept 7 bases outside the gene matches. The CDR3 bases are TGTGCCAGCAGCTTAAGTGGAGCGGGGCCCCAAGAGACCCAGTACTTC. Its protein is CASSLSGAGPQETQYF.

There are many counts of this clonotype. V and J are TRBV30 and TRBJ1-2, with 9 bases identical to TRBD1. V gave up 5 bases and J gave up 7 bases; unmatched junction bases: 8. The CDR3 runs to 13 residues. CDR1 GTSNPN and CDR2 SVGIG come from the germline V gene (reference sequence). The CDR3 DNA reads TGTGCCTGGCAGGGACAGGGTAGAGGTGGCTACACCTTC. Protein: CAWQGQGRGGYTF. Full variable domain (rest looked up from reference TRBV30 and TRBJ1-2): SQTIHQWPATLVQPVGSPLSLECTVEGTSNPNLYWYRQAAGRGLQLLFYSVGIGQISSEVPQNLSASRPQDRQFILSSKKLLLSDSGFYLCAWQGQGRGGYTFGSGTRLTVV.

This chain connects TRBV25-1 to TRBJ2-4, with 8 nucleotides matching TRBD1. Germline loops: CDR1 MGHDK, CDR2 SYGVNS. J gave up 8 bases and V 9 bases, and 3 bases lay outside the gene matches. There are 11 residues in the CDR3. The CDR3 DNA is TGTGCCAGGGCGACAGGGGACATTCAGTACTTC. Its translation: CARATGDIQYF.

In this sample, this clonotype is medium-sized. This chain links TRBV28 with TRBJ2-6; 8 bases line up with TRBD1. Germline CDR1 and CDR2: MDHEN and SYDVKM. J lost 1 base, V lost 10 bases, and 6 bases had no gene match. This CDR3 has 15 residues. As DNA, the CDR3 is TGTGCCACCCTGGACAGGGCTTCTGGGGCCAACGTCCTGACTTTC. It is translated as CATLDRASGANVLTF. The full variable domain, its missing parts supplied by reference TRBV28 and TRBJ2-6, is DVKVTQSSRYLVKRTGEKVFLECVQDMDHENMFWYRQDPGLGLRLIYFSYDVKMKEKGDIPEGYSVSREKKERFSLILESASTNQTSMYLCATLDRASGANVLTFGAGSRLTVL.

This clonotype has a count of ten or more. The chain carries TRBV3-1 and TRBJ1-2, with no clear D. Trimming cost V 0 bases and J 8 bases, with 16 bases left between them. The V gene's germline CDR1 is LGHDT and CDR2 YNNKEL (reference sequence). The length of the CDR3 is 15 residues. The CDR3 reads CASSQESVRGEGYTF. DNA of the CDR3: TGTGCCAGCAGCCAAGAATCCGTTCGGGGTGAGGGCTACACCTTC.

This clonotype was picked up many times. The chain employs TRBV11-2 and TRBJ2-1; D is ambiguous. Germline values: CDR1 SGHAT, CDR2 FQNNGV. The CDR3 totals 10 residues. V lost 1 base, J lost 10 bases, and 2 bases lay in between. The CDR3: CASSLAEQFF. CDR3 bases: TGTGCCAGCAGCTTAGCCGAGCAGTTCTTC.

This clonotype was counted at least ten times. Here the CDR3 DNA reads TGTGCCACCAGTGCTCATAAACAGGGGGCCAACAATGAGCAGTTCTTC. Residues: CATSAHKQGANNEQFF. The chain employs TRBV24-1 and TRBJ2-1; 9 bases fit TRBD1. There are 16 residues in the CDR3. With 5 bases clipped from V and 5 bases from J, the junction kept 9 bases outside the gene matches. In germline, CDR1 is KGHDR, CDR2 SFDVKD.

This clonotype was recorded many times. The chain uses TRBV5-6 and TRBJ2-1; TRBD2 agrees at 9 bases. Germline V CDR1 and CDR2: SGHDT, YYEEEE. This CDR3 spans 17 amino acids. J was trimmed by 6 bases and V by 4 bases; bases with no gene match: 14. CDR3 coding DNA: TGTGCCAGCAGCAGGGGGTGGGGCGGGGGGGGGACCAATGAGCAGTTCTTC. Residues: CASSRGWGGGGTNEQFF.

This clonotype was picked up many times. The chain joins TRBV24-1 to TRBJ2-7; D is unclear. V was clipped by 2 bases and J by 0 bases, with 7 bases between them. The V gene's germline CDR1 is KGHDR and CDR2 SFDVKD. This CDR3 region has 14 residues. The CDR3 nucleotides read TGTGCCACCAGTGATTCCCATATCTCCTACGAGCAGTACTTC. Translation: CATSDSHISYEQYF.